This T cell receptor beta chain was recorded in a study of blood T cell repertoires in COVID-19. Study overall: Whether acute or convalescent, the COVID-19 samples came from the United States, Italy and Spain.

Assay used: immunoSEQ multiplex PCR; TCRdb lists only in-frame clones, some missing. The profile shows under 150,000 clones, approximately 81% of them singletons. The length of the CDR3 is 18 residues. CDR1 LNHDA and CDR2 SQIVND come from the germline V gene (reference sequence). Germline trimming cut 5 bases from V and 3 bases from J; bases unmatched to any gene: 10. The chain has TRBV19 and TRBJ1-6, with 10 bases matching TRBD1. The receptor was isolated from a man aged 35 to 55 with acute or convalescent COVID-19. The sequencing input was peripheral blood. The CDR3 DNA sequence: TGTGCCAGTAGTGCGGGACAGGGGAATGGGTTCTATAATTCACCCCTCCACTTT. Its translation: CASSAGQGNGFYNSPLHF.